This T cell receptor (beta chain) comes out of a study of T cells after yellow fever vaccination. In this sample, this clonotype turned up a few times. TCRdb itself ran the 5' RACE reads through MiXCR, one entry per CDR3 protein. The profile shows some 240,000 distinct CDR3 sequences, about 5.2% of them singletons. V gave up 7 bases and J gave up 3 bases, with 16 bases separating them. This CDR3 is 15 amino acids long. This chain joins TRBV12-3 or TRBV12-4 and TRBJ2-1; D call uncertain. This sequence was found in a man aged 18 to 29 who received the YFV17D yellow fever vaccine. Here the sequenced sample was CD4+ T cells sorted from PBMCs, taken on the day of the yellow fever booster vaccination. CDR3 coding DNA: TGTGCCAGCACCTCGGAAGGGTCCTACTACAATGAGCAGTTCTTC. Translation gives CASTSEGSYYNEQFF.